This TCR beta chain was obtained from a study of cytomegalovirus exposure and HLA in healthy donors. In regard to this clone: Its matching antigen is unknown.

60 Vbeta and 13 Jbeta primers were used in PCR. Method: immunoSEQ multiplex PCR; TCRdb's copy keeps in-frame clones and lacks some. This sample has over 150,000 clones, with around 80% found just once. Notes on the study in general: Previous analysis showed most TCR beta V segments were productive about 87% or about 30% of the time.

Sequenced input: PBMCs. The sequence came from a woman aged 45-60 years in good health and CMV-seropositive.

The CDR3 here is CASSGTGGFDTEAFF. The CDR3 DNA follows: TGTGCCAGCTCGGGGACAGGGGGCTTTGACACTGAAGCTTTCTTT. The genes are TRBV18 and TRBJ1-1; 12 bases agree with TRBD1. The germline CDR1 and CDR2 sequences are KGHSH and LQKENI. Trimming removed 6 bases from V and 3 bases from J; junction bases left unmatched: 5. The CDR3 consists of 15 residues. The variable domain in full, with the rest retrieved from reference TRBV18 and TRBJ1-1, is NAGVMQNPRHLVRRRGQEARLRCSPMKGHSHVYWYRQLPEEGLKFMVYLQKENIIDESGMPKERFSAEFPKEGPSILRIQQVVRGDSAAYFCASSGTGGFDTEAFFGQGTRLTVV.